One and the same sample provided the 22 T cell receptor beta chains below, sequenced in a study of T cells in localized non-small cell lung cancer. Here immunoSEQ multiplex PCR was the method, and the copy in TCRdb shows in-frame clones only, minus some. The data contain some 80,000 clones, 80% to 90% of them singletons. The material sequenced was peripheral blood, taken before any cancer treatment. These receptors all come from a man aged 40-75 years with stage I lung adenocarcinoma.

This clone was recorded a few times. A read error may produce the germline difference seen at one junction end. The chain combines TRBV2 with TRBJ1-2; unclear D gene. CDR1 SNHLY and CDR2 FYNNEI come from the germline V gene. The CDR3 spans 10 residues. CDR3 amino acids: CASREGEPSF. CDR3 bases: TGTGCCAGCCGAGAAGGTGAGCCGAGCTTC.

The V call is TRBV19, the J call TRBJ1-1; D is unclear. V was pared by 4 bases and J by 3 bases, with 9 bases between. The CDR3 totals 13 residues. Germline V gene data show CDR1 as LNHDA and CDR2 as SQIVND (reference sequence). CDR3 nucleotide sequence: TGTGCCAGTAGTAGCGCCTCGCACACTGAAGCTTTCTTT. Translation gives CASSSASHTEAFF. Filled out from reference TRBV19 and TRBJ1-1, the complete variable domain reads DGGITQSPKYLFRKEGQNVTLSCEQNLNHDAMYWYRQDPGQGLRLIYYSQIVNDFQKGDIAEGYSVSREKKESFPLTVTSAQKNPTAFYLCASSSASHTEAFFGQGTRLTVV.

The V gene is TRBV19, the J gene TRBJ2-7; weak D call: TRBD1 (6 bases). Trimming left V 10 bases short and J 6 bases short, with 25 bases between. Germline-derived CDR1 and CDR2 are LNHDA and SQIVND (reference sequence). The CDR3 spans 15 residues. CDR3 nucleotide sequence: TGTGCCACCTCCAACACAGGGAATCAGGTCTCCGAGCAGTACTTC. This translates into CATSNTGNQVSEQYF.

Turning to this clone: No conserved phenylalanine or tryptophan ends this CDR3, so it is likely a read error. The V and J genes are TRBV6-1 and TRBJ1-1; D uncertain. V was pared by 0 bases and J by 10 bases, with 12 bases between. The CDR3 is made up of 13 amino acids. Germline assignment: CDR1 MNHNS and CDR2 SASEGT. Here the CDR3 reads CASSEAMRSAAFL. The CDR3 nucleotides read TGTGCCAGCAGTGAAGCGATGAGGTCTGCAGCTTTCCTT.

The chain couples TRBV6-5 to TRBJ1-2; D may be TRBD1 (6 bases). The CDR3 totals 14 residues. Trimming removed 1 base at V and 6 bases at J, with 12 bases between. CDR1 and CDR2 (germline): MNHEY, SVGAGI. The CDR3 reads CASSYLNRVHGYTF. CDR3 sequence (DNA): TGTGCCAGCAGTTACTTGAACAGGGTCCATGGCTACACCTTC.

This chain joins TRBV19 and TRBJ1-5; D gene unclear. This CDR3 has 15 amino acids. The V end was cut by 2 bases, the J end by 7 bases, with 15 bases between. CDR1 is LNHDA, CDR2 SQIVND, per germline (reference sequence). The CDR3 nucleotides read TGTGCCAGTAGTATATCTCTGGGTTTGAGGCAGCCCCAGCATTTT. This encodes CASSISLGLRQPQHF.

This chain joins TRBV5-4 and TRBJ1-4, with D hard to call. The germline CDR1 and CDR2 sequences are SGHNT and YYREEE (reference sequence). The ends were cut back, 0 bases at V and 5 bases at J, with 8 bases in the middle. The CDR3 contains 14 residues. The CDR3 coding sequence is TGTGCCAGCAGCTTGGGGGCCCCCAATGAAAAACTGTTTTTT. Residues: CASSLGAPNEKLFF.

V is TRBV25-1 and J is TRBJ2-7; 13 bases are a match to TRBD2. The germline V gene has CDR1 MGHDK and CDR2 SYGVNS. CDR3 length: 18 amino acids. Trimming cost V 4 bases and J 2 bases; bases outside gene matches: 11. CDR3 sequence (DNA): TGTGCCAGCAGTGTGATCTATGGGGGACTAGCGGGACCCTACGAGCAGTACTTC. Translation: CASSVIYGGLAGPYEQYF.

The CDR3 coding sequence is TGCGCCAGCAGCTTGGATCAGGGGGTGGATCAGCCCCAGCATTTT. Amino acids: CASSLDQGVDQPQHF. The chain carries TRBV5-1 and TRBJ1-5, with 7 nucleotides matching TRBD1. Germline trimming cut 0 bases from V and 5 bases from J; bases unmatched to any gene: 5. The CDR3 is 15 residues long. Germline V gives CDR1 SGHRS, CDR2 YFSETQ.

This clone was found a few times. The DNA for the CDR3 is TGTGCCAGCAGCTCGGCTAGCGCGCAAGAGACCCAGTACTTC. Translation gives CASSSASAQETQYF. The chain combines TRBV5-4 with TRBJ2-5, with D possibly being TRBD2 (6 bases). The V gene's germline CDR1 is SGHNT and CDR2 YYREEE (reference sequence). Trimming left V 3 bases short and J 2 bases short, with 11 bases between. CDR3 size: 14 residues.

This sequence joins TRBV10-1 and TRBJ2-1; 9 bases fit TRBD2. Trimming removed 6 bases from V and 5 bases from J; junction bases left unmatched: 5. CDR3 length equals 14 residues. The germline V gene encodes CDR1 WNHNN and CDR2 SYGVQD (reference sequence). CDR3 nucleotides: TGCGCCAGCAGCCTAGCGGGGTCGGACAATGAGCAGTTCTTC. Residues: CASSLAGSDNEQFF.

The chain links TRBV7-3 to TRBJ2-1, with D perhaps TRBD2 (6 bases). The V end was cut by 6 bases, the J end by 0 bases, with 12 bases between. Per germline, CDR1 SGHTA and CDR2 FQGTGA. The CDR3 totals 15 residues. The CDR3 here is CASRRDGSSYNEQFF. CDR3 coding DNA: TGTGCCAGCAGGCGGGACGGTAGCTCCTACAATGAGCAGTTCTTC.

V usage is TRBV7-2 and J usage is TRBJ2-1; 7 nucleotides match TRBD2. Germline CDR1 SGHTA, CDR2 FQGNSA. V dropped 2 bases and J dropped 8; count of bases not matched to a gene: 12. CDR3 size: 16 residues. This CDR3 reads CASSLLGGSPRDEQFF. The CDR3 coding sequence is TGTGCCAGCAGCTTATTGGGCGGGAGCCCTCGGGATGAGCAGTTCTTC.

J is TRBJ1-1 and V is TRBV30; perhaps TRBD1 as D (6 bases). Germline V gene lookup returns CDR1 GTSNPN and CDR2 SVGIG (reference sequence). V lost 2 bases to trimming and J lost 1 base, with 11 bases between them. The CDR3 spans 14 residues. The CDR3 coding sequence is TGTGCCTGGAGTTCGGGACACGGGAACACTGAAGCTTTCTTT. Residues: CAWSSGHGNTEAFF.

This clone occurred once. The chain couples TRBV5-6 to TRBJ2-7; TRBD1 matches at 7 bases. Germline V lookup: CDR1 SGHDT, CDR2 YYEEEE. V gave up 1 base and J gave up 9 bases; unmatched junction bases: 13. This CDR3 is 15 amino acids long. CDR3 residues: CASSLLFQGVVRQYF. DNA for the CDR3: TGTGCCAGCAGCTTGTTATTCCAGGGGGTGGTTCGGCAGTACTTC.

The chain links TRBV25-1 to TRBJ1-1; D ambiguous. Germline lookup yields CDR1 MGHDK and CDR2 SYGVNS. The CDR3 runs 12 residues. V dropped 5 bases and J dropped 11 bases, with 15 bases sitting between them. CDR3 coding DNA: TGTGCCAGCAGTTCGAATTCAGGCCGGGCTTTCTTT. Protein: CASSSNSGRAFF. Variable domain in full (rest from reference TRBV25-1 and TRBJ1-1): EADIYQTPRYLVIGTGKKITLECSQTMGHDKMYWYQQDPGMELHLIHYSYGVNSTEKGDLSSESTVSRIRTEHFPLTLESARPSHTSQYLCASSSNSGRAFFGQGTRLTVV.

The genes are TRBV27 and TRBJ2-3; 7 bases map to TRBD2. Germline V gene data show CDR1 as MNHEY and CDR2 as SMNVEV (reference sequence). Losses at the gene ends were 5 bases for V and 8 bases for J; bases not matched to a gene: 10. The CDR3 sequence is 14 residues long. The CDR3 nucleotides are TGTGCCAGCAGTCCACTCGGACTAGAAGCTACGCAGTATTTT. This encodes CASSPLGLEATQYF.

The J gene is TRBJ1-1, the V gene TRBV6-6, with 9 bases that match TRBD1. Germline trimming cut 9 bases from V and 5 bases from J; bases unmatched to any gene: 7. The CDR3 totals 13 residues. Germline values: CDR1 MNHNY, CDR2 SVGAGI (reference sequence). This CDR3 reads CASRDRVRTEAFF. CDR3 DNA: TGTGCCAGTCGGGACAGGGTTCGAACTGAAGCTTTCTTT.

This chain links TRBV18 with TRBJ1-4, with 7 bases identical to TRBD1. The CDR3 is 16 residues long. CDR1 and CDR2 (germline): KGHSH, LQKENI. J gave up 0 bases and V 4 bases, and 5 bases lay outside the gene matches. Here the CDR3 DNA reads TGTGCCAGCTCACGAACAGGGGCGGCAACTAATGAAAAACTGTTTTTT. Translating it yields CASSRTGAATNEKLFF. The full variable domain, its missing parts supplied by reference TRBV18 and TRBJ1-4, is NAGVMQNPRHLVRRRGQEARLRCSPMKGHSHVYWYRQLPEEGLKFMVYLQKENIIDESGMPKERFSAEFPKEGPSILRIQQVVRGDSAAYFCASSRTGAATNEKLFFGSGTQLSVL.

This chain uses TRBV6-1 with TRBJ2-5, with TRBD1 matching 8 bases. The length of the CDR3 is 17 residues. After removal of 4 bases from V and 5 bases from J, the junction contained 15 bases not matched to a gene. CDR1 MNHNS and CDR2 SASEGT come from the germline V gene. CDR3 in DNA: TGTGCCAGCAGTGGACCCCCGACAGGGGCCCAGAAGGAGACCCAGTACTTC. Translation gives CASSGPPTGAQKETQYF.

V usage is TRBV10-3 and J usage is TRBJ1-1; D might be TRBD1 (5 bases). Germline-derived CDR1 and CDR2 are ENHRY and SYGVKD. V lost 2 bases and J lost 0, with 7 bases in between. The CDR3 is 14 amino acids. CDR3 DNA sequence: TGTGCCATCAGTGAGCAAGGGGTGAACACTGAAGCTTTCTTT. This encodes CAISEQGVNTEAFF.

The chain joins TRBV6-1 to TRBJ1-5; D call uncertain. Trimming removed 1 base at V and 4 bases at J, with 5 bases between. This CDR3 has 13 residues. The germline gives CDR1 MNHNS, CDR2 SASEGT. CDR3 amino acids: CASSEGSNQPQHF. The CDR3 region has the DNA TGTGCCAGCAGTGAAGGGTCGAATCAGCCCCAGCATTTT.